One and the same sample provided the 8 T cell receptor beta chains below, sequenced in a study of OX40 agonist ivuxolimab in advanced cancers. The repertoire was sequenced with immunoSEQ multiplex PCR; TCRdb's copy has only in-frame clones and lacks some. The sample lists 87,000 or so clones, about 83% occurring once. Material: CD4+ or CD8+ T cells sorted from blood, obtained in a trial of the OX40 agonist ivuxolimab. Source of these receptors: an adult with an advanced solid tumor such as melanoma, head and neck, liver or kidney cancer.

This clone was seen a handful of times. In DNA, the CDR3 is TGTGCCAGCAGTTTAACCCGGAACACTGAAGCTTTCTTT. Residues: CASSLTRNTEAFF. The V and J genes are TRBV27 and TRBJ1-1; D not certain. Germline CDR1 reads MNHEY; CDR2 reads SMNVEV (reference sequence). This CDR3 spans 13 amino acids. V was cut by 2 bases and J by 1 base, with 5 bases left in between.

J is TRBJ2-3 and V is TRBV7-2; 7 bases line up with TRBD1. Germline assignment: CDR1 SGHTA and CDR2 FQGNSA. V trimming: 3 bases; J trimming: 1 base; junction bases outside the gene matches: 1. The CDR3 sequence is 14 residues long. CDR3 sequence (DNA): TGTGCCAGCAGCTTCGGACAGGGCACAGATACGCAGTATTTT. Translation gives CASSFGQGTDTQYF. Variable domain in full (rest from reference TRBV7-2 and TRBJ2-3): GAGVSQSPSNKVTEKGKDVELRCDPISGHTALYWYRQSLGQGLEFLIYFQGNSAPDKSGLPSDRFSAERTGGSVSTLTIQRTQQEDSAVYLCASSFGQGTDTQYFGPGTRLTVL.

This clone was detected only a few times. The CDR3 loop is CASSVGGGRAYNEQFF. CDR3 nucleotides: TGTGCCAGCAGCGTAGGTGGCGGGAGGGCCTACAATGAGCAGTTCTTC. The chain carries TRBV9 and TRBJ2-1, with 9 nucleotides matching TRBD2. With V trimmed by 0 bases and J by 2 bases, 3 bases remained unmatched. The CDR3 has 16 amino acids. The V gene's germline CDR1 is SGDLS and CDR2 YYNGEE. The variable domain in full, completed from reference TRBV9 and TRBJ2-1, reads DSGVTQTPKHLITATGQRVTLRCSPRSGDLSVYWYQQSLDQGLQFLIQYYNGEERAKGNILERFSAQQFPDLHSELNLSSLELGDSALYFCASSVGGGRAYNEQFFGPGTRLTVL.

In its sample, this clone was seen a few times. The J gene is TRBJ2-2, the V gene TRBV5-4; the D gene is possibly TRBD2 (5 bases). V was trimmed by 0 bases and J by 10 bases, leaving 13 bases between them. Germline lookup yields CDR1 SGHNT and CDR2 YYREEE (reference sequence). CDR3 length: 14 amino acids. The CDR3 is CASSLVGRSTELFF. CDR3 in DNA: TGTGCCAGCAGCTTGGTGGGGAGATCTACGGAGCTGTTTTTT.

The chain is built from TRBV14 and TRBJ2-1; TRBD1 matches at 8 bases. CDR1 is SGHDN and CDR2 is FVKESK in the germline V gene. V dropped 0 bases and J dropped 0; count of bases not matched to a gene: 7. This CDR3 is built from 18 residues. The CDR3 DNA is TGTGCCAGCAGCCAAGAGAGGACAGGGCGGAGCTCCTACAATGAGCAGTTCTTC. Amino acid sequence: CASSQERTGRSSYNEQFF.

The rearrangement joins TRBV4-1 to TRBJ1-2; 10 positions agree with TRBD1. Germline V gene lookup returns CDR1 MGHRA and CDR2 YSYEKL. V lost 3 bases and J lost 1; bases outside the gene matches: 2. The CDR3 runs to 15 residues. This CDR3 is CASSQWTGGNYGYTF. The DNA for the CDR3 is TGCGCCAGCAGCCAGTGGACAGGGGGTAACTATGGCTACACCTTC.

The rearrangement uses TRBV6-6 and TRBJ2-7; the D gene could be TRBD1 or TRBD2 (5 bases each). The V and J ends lost 7 bases and 5 bases respectively, with 18 bases between them. The CDR3 totals 14 residues. Germline assignment: CDR1 MNHNY and CDR2 SVGAGI (reference sequence). Here the CDR3 DNA reads TGTGCCAGCACACCGACTGGGGGTATCGACGAGCAGTACTTC. This gives the protein CASTPTGGIDEQYF.

This chain connects TRBV27 to TRBJ2-7; 9 bases line up with TRBD1. CDR1 is MNHEY and CDR2 is SMNVEV in the germline V gene (reference sequence). The J segment lost 3 bases and the V segment lost 2 bases, leaving 5 bases of the junction unmatched. The CDR3 runs to 15 residues. The CDR3, as DNA: TGTGCCAGCAGTTTAATCGGACAGGGGAACTACGAGCAGTACTTC. Translated: CASSLIGQGNYEQYF.